These T cell receptor beta chains were read from a single sample in a study of cytomegalovirus exposure and HLA in healthy donors. Repertoires were generated with immunoSEQ multiplex PCR, while TCRdb's copy carries only in-frame clones and drops some. The sample lists some 110,000 clones, around 83% occurring once. The sequenced sample consisted of PBMCs. Receptor source: a young man in good health and CMV-seropositive. Both conserved end residues are part of each CDR3. A D gene is named only where the DNA matches it firmly. A clone size is listed for some rows: how often the clone was seen (once, few, many), or a class if it is expanded.

clone size	D gene	V gene	J gene	CDR3 protein	CDR3 DNA
once	NA	TRBV15	TRBJ1-3	CATSRDQGRGNTIYF	TGTGCCACCAGCAGAGATCAAGGCAGGGGAAACACCATATATTTT
NA	TRBD1	TRBV2	TRBJ1-6	CASGRTGTGALNSPLHF	TGTGCCAGCGGGAGGACGGGGACAGGGGCCCTTAATTCACCCCTCCACTTT
NA	TRBD1	TRBV5-6	TRBJ1-1	CASGFRDRGAFF	TGTGCCAGCGGGTTTCGGGACAGGGGCGCTTTCTTT
NA	TRBD2	TRBV19	TRBJ2-3	CASSMTSGKATDTQYF	TGTGCCAGTAGTATGACTAGCGGGAAAGCCACAGATACGCAGTATTTT
NA	TRBD1	TRBV5-1	TRBJ2-2	CASSEGAGGRTGELFF	TGCGCCAGCAGCGAGGGGGCAGGGGGCAGAACCGGGGAGCTGTTTTTT
few	TRBD1	TRBV7-6	TRBJ1-1	CASSATRGKSEAFF	TGTGCCAGCAGCGCAACCAGGGGGAAGTCTGAAGCTTTCTTT
NA	NA	TRBV7-2	TRBJ2-1	CASSLNIQAGQFF	TGTGCCAGCAGCTTAAATATCCAGGCCGGACAGTTCTTC
NA	NA	TRBV5-1	TRBJ1-2	CASSEGHPGDYGYTF	TGCGCCAGCAGCGAGGGACACCCAGGAGACTATGGCTACACCTTC
few	NA	TRBV15	TRBJ1-2	CATSRGAISYGYTF	TGTGCCACCAGCAGAGGGGCCATTTCTTATGGCTACACCTTC
NA	NA	TRBV5-1	TRBJ1-4	CASSPLRGDSPTNEKLFF	TGCGCCAGCAGCCCCCTTCGGGGGGATTCTCCGACTAATGAAAAACTGTTTTTT
NA	NA	TRBV5-1	TRBJ1-3	CASSFSVSGNTIYF	TGCGCCAGCAGCTTTTCAGTCTCTGGAAACACCATATATTTT
NA	TRBD2	TRBV5-4	TRBJ2-3	CASSSRSGSATDTQYF	TGTGCCAGCAGCTCTCGTAGCGGGAGCGCGACAGATACGCAGTATTTT
NA	TRBD1	TRBV5-4	TRBJ2-1	CASSLGPGQGRYNEQFF	TGTGCCAGCAGCTTGGGGCCTGGACAGGGGAGGTACAATGAGCAGTTCTTC
once	NA	TRBV4-1	TRBJ1-5	CASSHQGTWQPQHF	TGCGCCAGCAGCCACCAGGGTACTTGGCAGCCCCAGCATTTT
NA	NA	TRBV19	TRBJ1-3	CASSIWGPGGNTIYF	TGTGCCAGTAGTATTTGGGGGCCAGGTGGAAACACCATATATTTT
NA	NA	TRBV5-1	TRBJ1-1	CASSPNERTEAFF	TGCGCCAGCAGCCCTAATGAGCGGACTGAAGCTTTCTTT
few	NA	TRBV5-6	TRBJ1-2	CASSLESLYGYTF	TGTGCCAGCAGCTTGGAAAGCCTCTATGGCTACACCTTC
NA	NA	TRBV19	TRBJ1-1	CASTKRDITEAFF	TGTGCCAGTACCAAACGAGACATCACTGAAGCTTTCTTT
NA	NA	TRBV6-5	TRBJ1-2	CASSYAGATEYTF	TGTGCCAGCAGTTATGCAGGGGCCACAGAGTACACCTTC
NA	NA	TRBV10-1	TRBJ1-2	CASSQKGGRYYGYTF	TGCGCCAGCAGCCAGAAGGGAGGACGATACTATGGCTACACCTTC
NA	TRBD2	TRBV7-2	TRBJ2-5	CASSSYSGAKQYF	TGTGCCAGCAGCTCTTATAGCGGGGCAAAGCAGTACTTC
NA	TRBD1	TRBV5-1	TRBJ2-3	CASSLGAGGSTDTQYF	TGCGCCAGCAGCTTGGGGGCAGGGGGAAGCACAGATACGCAGTATTTT
medium-sized	TRBD1	TRBV5-6	TRBJ1-2	CASSGQGDYGYTF	TGTGCCAGCAGCGGACAGGGGGACTATGGCTACACCTTC
NA	TRBD1	TRBV5-1	TRBJ2-5	CASSTGTGLQETQYF	TGCGCCAGCAGCACCGGGACAGGGCTTCAAGAGACCCAGTACTTC
NA	NA	TRBV2	TRBJ1-3	CASFREYGNTIYF	TGTGCCAGCTTCCGGGAGTACGGAAACACCATATATTTT
NA	NA	TRBV29-1	TRBJ1-1	CSVDRRVNTEAFF	TGCAGCGTTGATCGCAGGGTGAACACTGAAGCTTTCTTT
NA	NA	TRBV2	TRBJ2-1	CAREGGGHNEQFF	TGTGCCAGGGAGGGGGGGGGTCACAATGAGCAGTTCTTC
few	TRBD2	TRBV5-1	TRBJ2-1	CASSLLLAGADNEQFF	TGCGCCAGCAGCTTGCTACTAGCGGGGGCTGACAATGAGCAGTTCTTC
NA	TRBD1	TRBV5-4	TRBJ1-4	CASSRRETGATNEKLFF	TGTGCCAGCAGCCGAAGGGAAACAGGGGCAACTAATGAAAAACTGTTTTTT
NA	NA	TRBV5-1	TRBJ2-7	CASSQRTAPYEQYF	TGCGCCAGCAGCCAACGGACAGCACCCTACGAGCAGTACTTC
NA	TRBD1	TRBV2	TRBJ2-1	CASRWTGDNNEQFF	TGTGCCAGCAGATGGACAGGGGACAACAATGAGCAGTTCTTC
few	TRBD1	TRBV18	TRBJ1-2	CASSPIEGQGKANYGYTF	TGTGCCAGCTCACCAATTGAGGGACAGGGTAAAGCTAACTATGGCTACACCTTC
few	NA	TRBV4-2	TRBJ2-7	CASSQAVGNHEQYF	TGTGCCAGCAGCCAAGCAGTCGGGAACCACGAGCAGTACTTC
NA	TRBD1	TRBV28	TRBJ2-6	CASRVTGAGANVLTF	TGTGCCAGCAGGGTAACAGGGGCTGGGGCCAACGTCCTGACTTTC
NA	TRBD2	TRBV12-5	TRBJ2-5	CASGPGLAGGLDQETQYF	TGTGCTAGTGGTCCCGGACTAGCGGGGGGACTAGACCAAGAGACCCAGTACTTC
NA	TRBD1	TRBV7-2	TRBJ1-4	CASSPRGPLNEKLFF	TGTGCCAGCAGCCCAAGGGGGCCACTTAATGAAAAACTGTTTTTT
NA	TRBD2	TRBV5-1	TRBJ2-3	CASSLASGISDTQYF	TGCGCCAGCAGCTTGGCTAGCGGGATATCAGATACGCAGTATTTT
NA	NA	TRBV5-6	TRBJ1-2	CASSLNGRRFNYGYTF	TGTGCCAGCAGCTTGAATGGGAGGCGATTTAACTATGGCTACACCTTC
NA	NA	TRBV6-5	TRBJ2-2	CASSYPNSGELFF	TGTGCCAGCAGTTACCCAAACTCCGGGGAGCTGTTTTTT
NA	TRBD1	TRBV5-5	TRBJ2-3	CASSLNRGISTDTQYF	TGTGCCAGCAGCTTAAACAGGGGCATTAGCACAGATACGCAGTATTTT
NA	TRBD1	TRBV6-1	TRBJ1-5	CASSLDRASNQPQHF	TGTGCCAGCAGTCTAGACAGGGCAAGCAATCAGCCCCAGCATTTT
few	NA	TRBV6-1	TRBJ1-3	CASSSLGQGGNTIYF	TGTGCCAGCAGCAGCCTGGGGCAGGGGGGAAACACCATATATTTT
few	NA	TRBV6-4	TRBJ1-1	CASSAQQGATEAFF	TGTGCCAGCAGTGCTCAACAGGGAGCCACTGAAGCTTTCTTT
NA	NA	TRBV6-1	TRBJ1-1	CASSESGLAEAFF	TGTGCCAGCAGTGAGTCAGGGCTCGCTGAAGCTTTCTTT
NA	NA	TRBV11-3	TRBJ2-2	CASSFVWGTLNTGELFF	TGTGCCAGCAGCTTCGTTTGGGGGACATTGAACACCGGGGAGCTGTTTTTT
NA	NA	TRBV7-9	TRBJ1-5	CASSLDRNQPQHF	TGTGCCAGCAGCTTAGACAGGAATCAGCCCCAGCATTTT
once	NA	TRBV5-4	TRBJ2-1	CASSLKQPTLEQFF	TGTGCCAGCAGCTTGAAACAGCCCACGCTTGAGCAGTTCTTC
NA	NA	TRBV28	TRBJ2-6	CASNRGSGANVLTF	TGTGCCAGCAATCGGGGGTCTGGGGCCAACGTCCTGACTTTC
few	TRBD2	TRBV28	TRBJ2-7	CASSFYMASGGFSSYEQYF	TGTGCCAGCAGTTTCTATATGGCTAGCGGGGGGTTCAGCTCCTACGAGCAGTACTTC
NA	NA	TRBV28	TRBJ1-6	CASQYRALTGSPLHF	TGTGCCAGCCAATACCGGGCCCTAACAGGTTCACCCCTCCACTTT